This T cell receptor (beta chain) comes out of a study of Tregs in tolerant kidney transplant recipients. Assay used: immunoSEQ multiplex PCR; TCRdb lists only in-frame clones, some missing. Of about 94,000 clones listed, over 85% are singletons. V shed 2 bases and J 3 bases; nucleotides not matched to a gene: 7. The CDR3 length is 15 residues. Germline V gene sequence: CDR1 SGHDN, CDR2 FVKESK. The gene calls are TRBV14 and TRBJ2-7, with 7 bases identical to TRBD1. The sample consisted of CD4+ T cells from blood, taken before the transplant. This sequence was found in a human donor who received a combined kidney and bone marrow transplant. The CDR3 sequence: CASSQTGALYYEQYF. The CDR3 DNA follows: TGTGCCAGCAGCCAAACAGGGGCCCTATACTACGAGCAGTACTTC.